Listed below are T cell receptor beta chains from one sample, sequenced in a study of blood T cells in healthy people across ages. A single record per CDR3 protein comes from TCRdb applying MiXCR to the 5' RACE reads. The sample shows about 2 million distinct CDR3 sequences, 49% of them seen only once. The sample was blood. The origin of the receptors is a woman in her 40s in good health. The CDR3 runs from the conserved cysteine through the conserved F or W. D genes are given only for firm matches. Not all rows give a size; the values are once, few, many and, for expanded clones, a class.

J,V,D,size,CDR3,DNA
TRBJ2-5,TRBV10-3,NA,NA,CAISPALSNEQYF,TGTGCCATCAGTCCAGCATTAAGCAATGAGCAGTACTTC
TRBJ2-3,TRBV21-1,NA,NA,CASSPNLRGDGTDTQYF,TGTGCCAGCAGCCCGAATCTAAGGGGGGATGGCACAGATACGCAGTATTTT
TRBJ2-5,TRBV6-6,TRBD2,few,CASSTTSAQETQYF,TGTGCCAGCAGCACGACTAGCGCCCAAGAGACCCAGTACTTC
TRBJ2-7,TRBV7-2,TRBD2,NA,CASGLPAGVYEQYF,TGTGCCAGCGGCCTACCAGCGGGAGTTTACGAGCAGTACTTC
TRBJ1-2,TRBV20-1,NA,NA,CSARDRGQPNGYTF,TGCAGTGCTAGAGACAGGGGCCAACCCAATGGCTACACCTTC
TRBJ1-5,TRBV27,NA,NA,CASMLTGTKGQPQHF,TGTGCCAGCATGCTAACAGGGACGAAGGGGCAGCCCCAGCATTTT
TRBJ2-7,TRBV20-1,TRBD2,NA,CSARDFTLAGGEQYF,TGCAGTGCTAGAGATTTTACCCTAGCGGGAGGGGAGCAGTACTTC
TRBJ1-2,TRBV4-1,TRBD1,NA,CASSQGVAGGDYGYTF,TGCGCCAGCAGCCAAGGAGTGGCAGGGGGCGACTATGGCTACACCTTC
TRBJ2-4,TRBV5-1,NA,NA,CASSLESRASSYLPRNIQYF,TGCGCCAGCAGCTTGGAATCGAGAGCTTCCTCTTATCTGCCAAGGAACATTCAGTACTTC
TRBJ2-3,TRBV14,NA,few,CASSQESGLYTDTQYF,TGTGCCAGCAGCCAAGAATCGGGTTTATACACAGATACGCAGTATTTT
TRBJ1-2,TRBV7-2,TRBD1,few,CASSLPKDRVSYGYTF,TGTGCCAGCAGCTTACCCAAGGACAGGGTCTCCTATGGCTACACCTTC
TRBJ2-5,TRBV12-3/TRBV12-4,TRBD2,NA,CASSSGGRGWTQYF,TGTGCCAGCAGTTCGGGGGGGCGGGGCTGGACCCAGTACTTC
TRBJ1-6,TRBV21-1,NA,NA,CASSPKGAGSTIDSPLHF,TGTGCCAGCAGCCCGAAGGGGGCCGGGTCCACTATCGATTCACCCCTCCACTTT
TRBJ1-2,TRBV18,NA,NA,CASSLKTDSAALVGYGYTF,TGTGCCAGCTCACTTAAAACGGACAGTGCTGCGCTAGTGGGCTATGGCTACACCTTC
TRBJ1-1,TRBV12-5,NA,once,CASGLVVGPKGRGEAFF,TGTGCTAGTGGTTTGGTAGTCGGGCCAAAGGGCCGGGGTGAAGCTTTCTTT
TRBJ1-1,TRBV18,TRBD1,NA,CASSPGTGVWTEAFF,TGTGCCAGCTCACCCGGGACAGGGGTATGGACTGAAGCTTTCTTT
TRBJ1-2,TRBV20-1,TRBD1,NA,CSATTGFLGGYTF,TGCAGTGCGACGACAGGGTTTCTGGGTGGCTACACCTTC